This T cell receptor (beta chain) was sequenced for a study of blood T cell repertoires in COVID-19. Background on the study: PBMCs, B-cell-depleted T cells, or T cells were the source of the cDNA or gDNA that made up the material.

CDR1 is MNHNY, CDR2 SVGAGI, per germline (reference sequence). The V and J ends lost 7 bases and 0 bases respectively, with 20 bases between them. The CDR3 has 17 amino acids. Methods used by the authors: By means of reference gene primer amplification, nucleated cell counts were estimated. The data were produced by immunoSEQ multiplex PCR, yet TCRdb's version contains in-frame clones alone and is incomplete. V, J and clone size derive from that table, while D and trimming were established from the DNA sequence. Of 130,000 or so clones listed, 70% to 85% are singletons. This clone is a singleton in its sample.

The sequence came from a woman older than 75 with acute or convalescent COVID-19. Sequenced input: peripheral blood. The chain couples TRBV6-6 to TRBJ2-3; a weak D match, TRBD2 (6 bases). The CDR3 bases are TGTGCCAGCATTCCATCGGGACTCACAACTAGCACAGATACGCAGTATTTT. The encoded protein is CASIPSGLTTSTDTQYF.